This TCR beta chain was captured by sequencing in a study of blood T cell repertoires in COVID-19. Study summary: The United States, Italy and Spain were the sources of the acute and convalescent COVID-19 samples. In each case, the material was cDNA or gDNA derived from T cells, B-cell-depleted T cells, or PBMCs.

The CDR3 length is 13 residues. CDR1 is MNHEY, CDR2 SVGEGT, per germline. The V gene lost 6 bases and the J gene lost 3 bases, with 10 bases spanning the gap. Methods used by the authors: Reference gene primers were amplified, and this amplification served to estimate nucleated cell counts. TCRdb keeps only in-frame clones here, not all; method: immunoSEQ multiplex PCR. V, J and clone size reflect that table, while D and trimming were determined from the DNA. The sample shows roughly 280,000 clones, approximately 80% of them seen only once. The sequence derives from a man in his sixties with acute or convalescent COVID-19. This rearrangement joins TRBV6-2 or TRBV6-3 to TRBJ2-3; D may be TRBD2 (6 bases). The sequenced material came from peripheral blood. The CDR3 protein is CASSGSETDTQYF. The CDR3 region has the DNA TGTGCCAGCAGCGGGAGTGAAACAGATACGCAGTATTTT.